A single TCR beta chain is shown here with its context. The antigen remains undetermined. Given a much more abundant clone one base away, this may be a read error. Between the trimmed V and J ends, which lost 6 bases and 2 bases, there was a span of 26 bases. This CDR3 has 18 amino acids. In germline, CDR1 is SQVTM, CDR2 ANQGSEA. This record comes from a study of metastatic and nonmetastatic thyroid tumors. Study-wide background: It was across blood and tumor or nodule tissue from malignant and benign thyroid patients that repertoires were compared. Study-level findings and limits: As reported, TCR beta diversity in blood and tumor was significantly higher in malignant thyroid tumors than in benign nodules.

Patients underwent thyroid surgery, and none had received any treatment before it. Authors' data handling: A classifier for distant metastasis in papillary thyroid cancer was constructed using CDR3 differences observed across clinicopathological groups. Via MiXCR, TCRdb re-called the PCR reads. Here the V and J calls rest on TCRdb's processing, not on the authors' analysis. The table shows about 25,000 clones, with roughly an eighth occurring only once. What was sequenced was blood. This rearrangement joins TRBV29-1 to TRBJ2-4; D might be TRBD1 or TRBD2, each matching 5 bases. The TCR comes from a female donor with papillary thyroid cancer or a benign thyroid nodule (not recorded which). Some clones in this sample may be carry-over from other donors' samples. The CDR3 sequence: CSVAGKRTPGETKNIQYF. CDR3 bases: TGCAGCGTAGCCGGCAAGCGGACACCGGGCGAAACCAAAAACATTCAGTACTTC.